A selection of T cell receptor beta chains follows, all from one sample in a study of monozygotic twins with inflammatory bowel disease. Following a re-call of the 5' RACE reads, TCRdb has one entry per CDR3 protein and lacks DNA. The table lists under 200,000 distinct CDR3 sequences, with more than 2.5% in the top ten. Sequencing was carried out using blood. The origin of the receptors is a human donor with ulcerative colitis or Crohn's disease, or a healthy co-twin of an affected twin (not recorded which). Both conserved end residues are part of each CDR3. The order of the fields is clone size, V gene, J gene, CDR3 protein. Only some rows state a clone size, as once, few, many or a class for expanded clones.

>-|TRBV5-1|TRBJ2-1
CASIPGGRGRYNEQFF
>-|TRBV18|TRBJ1-1
CASSPNGMNTEAFF
>-|TRBV18|TRBJ1-5
CASSPPGFRGINQPQHF
>-|TRBV10-3|TRBJ2-2
CAIKGQTSRANTGELFF
>-|TRBV30|TRBJ2-7
CAWKLAGQFEQYF
>-|TRBV7-2|TRBJ2-7
CASSFKGDIGFEQYF
>-|TRBV5-1|TRBJ1-4
CASSITGTDFEKLFF
>-|TRBV28|TRBJ1-1
CASRGAVSDKNTEAFF
>-|TRBV7-2|TRBJ2-7
CASSLGGTSGLYEQYF
>-|TRBV10-2|TRBJ2-1
CATLGTSVSNEQFF
>-|TRBV20-1|TRBJ1-2
CSARRVGHDGYTF
>-|TRBV14|TRBJ1-2
CASSPAMVTNYGYTF
>-|TRBV4-2|TRBJ2-5
CASSQATSGQETQYF
>-|TRBV7-2|TRBJ2-3
CASSLRGNPVADTQYF
>-|TRBV4-2|TRBJ2-5
CASSQGALTGTRETQYF
>-|TRBV5-4|TRBJ2-7
CASSSGTGVFYEQYF
>-|TRBV18|TRBJ1-1
CASSPGTSLNTEAFF
>-|TRBV28|TRBJ2-1
CASSSPGQGFGNEQFF
>-|TRBV28|TRBJ2-2
CASSLPTDTGELFF
>-|TRBV30|TRBJ2-3
CAWSVRTGTDTQYF
>-|TRBV5-4|TRBJ2-3
CASTGRATDTQYF
>-|TRBV28|TRBJ2-5
CASRLPGGESGTQYF
>-|TRBV10-3|TRBJ2-1
CAIGPPETYNEQFF
>-|TRBV6-6|TRBJ1-1
CASRQGADTEAFF
>-|TRBV5-6|TRBJ1-1
CASSLPVLGGTEAFF
>medium-sized|TRBV7-8|TRBJ2-2
CASRRLAGTAGELFF
>-|TRBV28|TRBJ1-5
CASSLRGPMPQHF
>-|TRBV29-1|TRBJ2-5
CSVDSPSGREETQYF
>-|TRBV20-1|TRBJ2-5
CSARDGASGQETQYF
>-|TRBV5-6|TRBJ2-7
CASSLLSQGQGEQYF
>-|TRBV5-1|TRBJ1-4
CASSGRAAVPGTNEKLFF
>-|TRBV4-3|TRBJ2-3
CASSLRTGRRDTQYF
>-|TRBV19|TRBJ2-1
CASSIGPAGGYNEQFF
>-|TRBV7-2|TRBJ1-5
CASSLRRHNQPQHF
>-|TRBV5-1|TRBJ2-2
CASSSGAGELFF
>-|TRBV20-1|TRBJ1-6
CSAPRRGRGNSPLHF
>-|TRBV30|TRBJ2-1
CAWSVHLPSGPLGNEQFF
>-|TRBV11-3|TRBJ2-1
CASSLATDNEQFF
>-|TRBV5-1|TRBJ2-1
CASSFPGNPRLAGAGEQFF
>-|TRBV11-1|TRBJ2-1
CASSGWASEGSSYNEQFF
>-|TRBV27|TRBJ1-2
CASSFVNRGNYGYTF
>-|TRBV9|TRBJ1-1
CASSESQGGVTEAFF
>-|TRBV27|TRBJ1-2
CASRLLQGDYGYTF
>-|TRBV28|TRBJ2-1
CASSKDSYNEQFF
>-|TRBV7-2|TRBJ2-1
CASSLGGSYNEQFF
>-|TRBV10-3|TRBJ2-3
CAISETLPGLGTSTDTQYF
>-|TRBV28|TRBJ2-5
CASSPGSFKETQYF
>-|TRBV12-3/TRBV12-4|TRBJ1-3
CASRGLNSGNTIYF
>-|TRBV7-2|TRBJ2-3
CASSLTSGRSDTQYF
>-|TRBV28|TRBJ1-5
CASSLTGQGANGGQPQHF
>-|TRBV7-2|TRBJ2-5
CASSLGFGKETQYF
>-|TRBV19|TRBJ2-7
CASSSDRGPPDEQYF
>-|TRBV4-2|TRBJ2-1
CASSQDVDERGSSYNEQFF
>-|TRBV13|TRBJ1-5
CASSYIRHLSSSYSSSNQPQHF